The 3 T cell receptor beta chains given below trace back to one sample, sequenced in a study of Ad26.COV2.S vaccination and SARS-CoV-2 variants (dated by TCRdb to the early 2020s). Library preparation employed the immunoSEQ multiplex PCR assay. Drawn from immuneACCESS, this table holds only the in-frame rearrangements with V and J called that TCRdb kept. Clones are partly lost; checked studies trace under half to an unresolved V gene and leave the rest unexplained. The sample records about 680,000 clones, 80% to 90% of which are singletons. Roughly 1.5% of the sample belongs to the ten largest clones. Reading the label with the study, this specimen's treatment or condition is: roughly 19 received Ad26.COV2.S at low or high dose, single or two shots; 5 received placebo; per-sample allocation not given. Repertoires of vaccine and placebo recipients were sequenced from samples collected on day 63 after the first injection.

This specimen was peripheral blood, taken in a trial of Ad26.COV2.S vaccine versus placebo. Receptor source: a person between 18 and 59 years old who received the Ad26.COV2.S COVID-19 vaccine or a placebo.

Comments on this clone: Other DNA sequences in this specimen translate into the identical CDR3. The chain joins TRBV2 to TRBJ1-2; D gene unclear. The V gene lost 3 bases and the J gene lost 3 bases, with 8 bases spanning the gap. The CDR3 has 13 residues. Germline CDR1 SNHLY, CDR2 FYNNEI. For the CDR3, the DNA is TGTGCCAGCAGTGAGGCAGGCCACTATGGCTACACCTTC. Its protein product is CASSEAGHYGYTF.

The CDR3 coding sequence is TGTGCCAGCAGCCTCCCAGGGGGTGAAGCTTTCTTT. Translation gives CASSLPGGEAFF. The genes are TRBV5-6 and TRBJ1-1; 7 positions agree with TRBD1. Unmatched junction bases numbered 4, after V lost 4 bases and J lost 7 bases. Germline-derived CDR1 and CDR2 are SGHDT and YYEEEE. The CDR3 runs 12 residues.

J is TRBJ2-1 and V is TRBV20-1; TRBD2 is a possible D gene (5 bases). V lost 3 bases and J 0 bases, leaving 12 bases between the germline ends. The length of the CDR3 is 15 residues. CDR1 and CDR2 from the germline V gene are DFQATT and SNEGSKA (reference sequence). CDR3 region: CSASRGLGSYNEQFF. For the CDR3, the DNA is TGCAGTGCTAGTAGAGGGTTAGGCTCCTACAATGAGCAGTTCTTC.